This T cell receptor (beta chain) was recovered during a study of blood T cell repertoires in COVID-19. About the study: Italy, Spain and the United States were the sources of the convalescent and acute COVID-19 samples. The cDNA or gDNA used as material had been derived from T cells, B-cell-depleted T cells, or PBMCs.

This clone showed up just a few times. The CDR3 spans 16 residues. V was clipped by 2 bases and J by 0 bases; unmatched bases: 7. Germline lookup yields CDR1 SGHRS and CDR2 YFSETQ. Authors' analysis steps: Reference gene primer amplification gave nucleated cell count estimates. Assay: immunoSEQ multiplex PCR; the TCRdb copy retains only in-frame clones and omits some. V and J calls and clone size come straight from that table; D and trimming were deduced from the DNA. This table holds over 85,000 clones, roughly 85% found once. The specimen was peripheral blood. The origin of this receptor is a man between 65 and 85 years old with acute or convalescent COVID-19. V usage is TRBV5-1 and J usage is TRBJ1-2, with 7 positions matching TRBD1. The CDR3 DNA follows: TGCGCCAGCAGCTTCAAGAAGGGGACAGCTAACTATGGCTACACCTTC. This encodes CASSFKKGTANYGYTF.